This T cell receptor (beta chain) is from a study of radiotherapy plus CTLA-4 blockade in lung cancer. In the study overall: Among patients, around 19% showed objective responses, and approximately 30% had disease control.

This clone was counted only a few times. Focal radiation plus CTLA-4 blockade with ipilimumab was given to patients with chemo-refractory metastatic non-small-cell lung cancer. The V segment lost 0 bases and the J segment 8 bases; nucleotides outside the gene matches: 5. The V gene's germline CDR1 is SGHNT and CDR2 YYREEE (reference sequence). CDR3 size: 14 residues. Here immunoSEQ multiplex PCR was the method, and the copy in TCRdb shows in-frame clones only, minus some. Altogether 43,000 or so clones are present, roughly two thirds being singletons, with the ten largest covering 3.5% to 4%. The origin of this receptor is a human donor with non-small cell lung cancer who had a complete response to radiotherapy plus ipilimumab. The material sequenced was peripheral blood, taken from a patient treated with radiotherapy plus ipilimumab. V and J are TRBV5-4 and TRBJ2-1; TRBD2 matches 7 bases. The CDR3 nucleotides are TGTGCCAGCAGCTTGGCGGGGGGAAGGGATGAGCAGTTCTTC. It yields the protein CASSLAGGRDEQFF.